This section outlines one TCR beta chain sequence together with its context. Its antigen is still unknown. This sample was taken from a study of T cells in Graves' hyperthyroidism and ophthalmopathy. Overall study: Peripheral blood was acquired at first diagnosis, ahead of any therapy whatsoever. Study-wide results and caveats: A median around 6.8 months before onset, the model predicted ophthalmopathy. Also found in blood were most expanded thyroid clonotypes above 0.001. Ophthalmopathy and stable hyperthyroidism were separated by a 13 V-J model.

Amplification of TCR beta CDR3 regions was performed using RNA transcripts as template. An initial round of RT-PCR targeting the TCR CDR3 relied on the HTBI primer set. TCRdb analysed the multiplex PCR reads with MiXCR anew, one entry per CDR3 protein. Among just under 750,000 distinct CDR3 sequences listed, 30% to 40% were seen once. The CDR3 loop spans 17 amino acids. CDR1 is SEHNR, CDR2 FQNEAQ, per germline (reference sequence). V was cut by 5 bases and J by 4 bases, with 23 bases left in between. The chain joins TRBV7-9 to TRBJ2-5; tentatively, D is TRBD2 (5 bases). The source is a woman aged 40 to 50 with Graves' hyperthyroidism. The sequenced material came from blood. The CDR3 loop is CASSRGLGSDTIETQYF. Written as DNA, the CDR3 is TGTGCCAGCAGCCGAGGGTTGGGAAGTGACACAATAGAGACCCAGTACTTC.